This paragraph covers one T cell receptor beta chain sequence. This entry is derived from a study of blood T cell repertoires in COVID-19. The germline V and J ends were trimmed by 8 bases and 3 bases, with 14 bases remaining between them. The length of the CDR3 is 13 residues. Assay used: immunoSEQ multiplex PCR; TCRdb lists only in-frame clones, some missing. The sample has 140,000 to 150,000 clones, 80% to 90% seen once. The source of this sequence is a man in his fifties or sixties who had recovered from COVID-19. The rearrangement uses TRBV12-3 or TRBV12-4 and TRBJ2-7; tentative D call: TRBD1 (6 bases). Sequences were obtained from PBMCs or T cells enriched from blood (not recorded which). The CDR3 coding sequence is TGTGCCAGCCAACTTCAGGGGTACTACGAGCAGTACTTC. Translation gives CASQLQGYYEQYF.